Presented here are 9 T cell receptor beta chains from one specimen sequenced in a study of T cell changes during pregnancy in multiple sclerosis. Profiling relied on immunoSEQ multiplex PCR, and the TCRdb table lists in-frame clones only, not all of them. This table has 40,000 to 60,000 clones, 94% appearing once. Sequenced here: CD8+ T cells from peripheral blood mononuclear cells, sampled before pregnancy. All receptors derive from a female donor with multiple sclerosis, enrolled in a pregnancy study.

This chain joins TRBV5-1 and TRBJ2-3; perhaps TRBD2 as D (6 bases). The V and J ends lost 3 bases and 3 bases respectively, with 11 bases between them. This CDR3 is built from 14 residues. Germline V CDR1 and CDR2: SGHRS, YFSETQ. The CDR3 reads CASSSTRITDTQYF. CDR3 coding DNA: TGCGCCAGCAGCTCGACTAGGATAACAGATACGCAGTATTTT.

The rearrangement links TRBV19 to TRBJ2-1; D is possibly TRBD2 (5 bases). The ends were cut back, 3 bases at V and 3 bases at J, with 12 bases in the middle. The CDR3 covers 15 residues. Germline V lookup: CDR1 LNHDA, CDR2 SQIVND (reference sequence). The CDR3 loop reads CASSMTLADYNEQFF. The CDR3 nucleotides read TGTGCCAGTAGTATGACGCTAGCAGACTACAATGAGCAGTTCTTC.

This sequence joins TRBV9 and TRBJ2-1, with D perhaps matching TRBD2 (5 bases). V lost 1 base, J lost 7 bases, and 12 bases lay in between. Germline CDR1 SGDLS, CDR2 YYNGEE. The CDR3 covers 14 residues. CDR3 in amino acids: CASSVFTSANEQFF. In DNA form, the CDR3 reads TGTGCCAGCAGCGTATTTACTAGTGCGAATGAGCAGTTCTTC.

The CDR3 here is CASGLVPSDRANTEAFF. The CDR3 bases are TGTGCTAGTGGTTTGGTACCCAGCGACAGGGCGAACACTGAAGCTTTCTTT. This chain connects TRBV12-5 to TRBJ1-1; 7 bases are shared with TRBD1. The V gene's germline CDR1 is LGHNT and CDR2 FRNRAP. Germline trimming cut 0 bases from V and 1 base from J; bases unmatched to any gene: 8. The CDR3 runs 17 residues. Full variable domain (missing parts from reference TRBV12-5 and TRBJ1-1): DARVTQTPRHKVTEMGQEVTMRCQPILGHNTVFWYRQTMMQGLELLAYFRNRAPLDDSGMPKDRFSAEMPDATLATLKIQPSEPRDSAVYFCASGLVPSDRANTEAFFGQGTRLTVV.

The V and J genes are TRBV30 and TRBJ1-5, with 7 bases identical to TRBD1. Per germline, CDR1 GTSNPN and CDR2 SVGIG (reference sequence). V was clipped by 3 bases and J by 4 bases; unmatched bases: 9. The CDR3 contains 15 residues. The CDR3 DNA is TGTGCCTGGAGGGAACAGGGGCTTGGGAATCAGCCCCAGCATTTT. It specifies CAWREQGLGNQPQHF.

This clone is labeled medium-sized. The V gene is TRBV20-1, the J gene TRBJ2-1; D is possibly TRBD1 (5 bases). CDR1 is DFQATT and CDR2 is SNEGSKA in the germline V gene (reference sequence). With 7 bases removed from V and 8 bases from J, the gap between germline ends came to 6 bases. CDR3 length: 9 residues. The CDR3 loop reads CSGGDEQFF. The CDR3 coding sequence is TGCAGTGGGGGCGATGAGCAGTTCTTC.

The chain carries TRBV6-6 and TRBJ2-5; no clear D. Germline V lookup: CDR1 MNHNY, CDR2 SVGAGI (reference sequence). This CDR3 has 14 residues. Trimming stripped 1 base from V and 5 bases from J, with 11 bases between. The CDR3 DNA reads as TGTGCCAGCAGTTACTACCGAGGAGACGAGACCCAGTACTTC. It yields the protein CASSYYRGDETQYF.

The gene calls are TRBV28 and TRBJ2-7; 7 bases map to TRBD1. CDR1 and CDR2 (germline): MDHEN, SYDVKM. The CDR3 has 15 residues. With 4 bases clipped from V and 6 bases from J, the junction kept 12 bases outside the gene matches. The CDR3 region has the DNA TGTGCCAGCAGTTCGGATTACGACAGGGTTGGCGAGCAGTACTTC. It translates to CASSSDYDRVGEQYF.

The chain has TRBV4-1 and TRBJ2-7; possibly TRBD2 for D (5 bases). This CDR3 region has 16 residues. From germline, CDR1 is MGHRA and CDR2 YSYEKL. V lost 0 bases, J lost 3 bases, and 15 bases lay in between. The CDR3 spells CASSQDQLERYYEQYF. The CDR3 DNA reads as TGCGCCAGCAGCCAAGATCAGTTGGAGCGGTACTACGAGCAGTACTTC.